Below, 20 T cell receptor beta chains from the same sample are listed, as sequenced in a study of blood T cell repertoires in COVID-19. Clones were read by immunoSEQ multiplex PCR, and TCRdb kept only the in-frame ones, dropping some. The sample includes more than 150,000 clones, 80% seen only once; the top ten take 13% to 15%. Sequenced material: PBMCs or T cells enriched from blood (not recorded which). The receptors derive from a man aged 55-75 years who had been exposed to COVID-19.

J is TRBJ2-2 and V is TRBV28; 7 bases are a match to TRBD1. Germline V gene data show CDR1 as MDHEN and CDR2 as SYDVKM. The junction had 4 bases not matched to a gene; V was cut back by 5 bases and J by 1 base. There are 15 residues in the CDR3. The CDR3: CASSLRTGNTGELFF. The CDR3 DNA reads as TGTGCCAGCAGTCTCCGGACAGGGAACACCGGGGAGCTGTTTTTT.

This clone was observed once. The rearrangement joins TRBV19 to TRBJ1-1; 12 positions match TRBD1. Germline V lookup: CDR1 LNHDA, CDR2 SQIVND (reference sequence). The CDR3 contains 17 residues. V dropped 5 bases and J dropped 1; count of bases not matched to a gene: 8. The CDR3, as DNA: TGTGCCAGTAGTTTATCGGGACAGGGGGCACCGAACACTGAAGCTTTCTTT. As protein: CASSLSGQGAPNTEAFF.

The rearrangement uses TRBV7-2 and TRBJ1-1; tentatively, D is TRBD1 (5 bases). Germline V gives CDR1 SGHTA, CDR2 FQGNSA. The ends were cut back, 2 bases at V and 4 bases at J, with 11 bases in the middle. The length of the CDR3 is 14 residues. CDR3 nucleotides: TGTGCCAGCAGCTTAAGTGGAGGGGTCACTGAAGCTTTCTTT. It yields the protein CASSLSGGVTEAFF.

CDR3 in DNA: TGTGCCAGCAGCCGCCCCTCGAGCACTGAAGCTTTCTTT. This gives the protein CASSRPSSTEAFF. The V call is TRBV7-9, the J call TRBJ1-1; D gene unclear. V was cut by 5 bases and J by 4 bases, with 11 bases left in between. Per the germline V gene, CDR1 is SEHNR and CDR2 is FQNEAQ (reference sequence). CDR3 length: 13 residues.

The chain recombines TRBV29-1 with TRBJ2-1; the D gene is possibly TRBD2 (7 bases). The CDR3 is 17 amino acids. V was pared by 3 bases and J by 1 base, with 19 bases between. Germline V gives CDR1 SQVTM, CDR2 ANQGSEA. CDR3 sequence: CSVDKGVGGSSYNEQFF. The CDR3 nucleotides are TGCAGCGTTGATAAGGGGGTCGGGGGGTCGTCCTACAATGAGCAGTTCTTC.

The J gene is TRBJ2-7, the V gene TRBV27; 8 bases align to TRBD2. V shed 4 bases, J shed 4 bases, and the junction held 9 bases outside the gene matches. The CDR3 contains 15 residues. Germline V gene sequence: CDR1 MNHEY, CDR2 SMNVEV (reference sequence). The CDR3 loop is CASSSPRAGEYEQYF. As DNA, the CDR3 is TGTGCCAGCAGTTCCCCCCGAGCGGGAGAATACGAGCAGTACTTC.

V gene TRBV5-1 combines with J gene TRBJ2-7, with D perhaps TRBD1 (7 bases). This CDR3 region has 14 residues. Trimming pared 5 bases from V and 2 bases from J, leaving 14 bases between. Germline V lookup: CDR1 SGHRS, CDR2 YFSETQ. This CDR3 is CASSWGGTAYEQYF. The CDR3 DNA is TGCGCCAGCAGTTGGGGCGGGACAGCCTACGAGCAGTACTTC.

The rearrangement links TRBV7-3 to TRBJ2-3, with D possibly TRBD2 on 5 matching bases. Per the germline V gene, CDR1 is SGHTA and CDR2 is FQGTGA. The length of the CDR3 is 14 residues. V gave up 5 bases and J gave up 2 bases, with 11 bases separating them. The CDR3 region is CASSLSVNTDTQYF. Here the CDR3 DNA reads TGTGCCAGCAGCCTTAGCGTTAACACAGATACGCAGTATTTT.

By proportion, this clone is medium-sized. CDR3 sequence (DNA): TGTGCCAGCAGCTTAATTGGGACAGGGGTTGGCGACGAGCAGTACTTC. Translated, it gives CASSLIGTGVGDEQYF. The rearrangement joins TRBV7-9 to TRBJ2-7; 10 bases map to TRBD1. With V trimmed by 2 bases and J by 5 bases, 9 bases remained unmatched. Germline values: CDR1 SEHNR, CDR2 FQNEAQ (reference sequence). The CDR3 is made up of 16 amino acids.

The chain uses TRBV29-1 and TRBJ1-1, with D perhaps TRBD1 (5 bases). CDR1 SQVTM and CDR2 ANQGSEA come from the germline V gene. The CDR3 has 13 residues. Trimming removed 5 bases from V and 4 bases from J, with 14 bases in between. CDR3 in DNA: TGCAGCGTTTTAATCGACAGCACCACTGAAGCTTTCTTT. It is translated as CSVLIDSTTEAFF.

The gene calls are TRBV7-8 and TRBJ1-3, with TRBD1 matching 8 bases. Germline V gene lookup returns CDR1 SGHVS and CDR2 FQNEAQ. This CDR3 comprises 21 residues. The V gene end was trimmed by 5 bases and the J gene end by 1 base; junction bases not matched to a gene: 22. CDR3 DNA sequence: TGTGCCAGCAGCCGAGGGGCGGGCCCAGGGGGCTTCGGGGCTTCTGGAAACACCATATATTTT. Its translation is CASSRGAGPGGFGASGNTIYF. Supplemented by reference TRBV7-8 and TRBJ1-3, the full variable domain reads GAGVSQSPRYKVAKRGQDVALRCDPISGHVSLFWYQQALGQGPEFLTYFQNEAQLDKSGLPSDRFFAERPEGSVSTLKIQRTQQEDSAVYLCASSRGAGPGGFGASGNTIYFGEGSWLTVV.

The chain couples TRBV5-4 to TRBJ2-5, with 10 bases aligning to TRBD2. V trimming: 4 bases; J trimming: 7 bases; junction bases outside the gene matches: 7. CDR3 length: 14 amino acids. Germline V lookup: CDR1 SGHNT, CDR2 YYREEE (reference sequence). The CDR3 is CASSQSGRAGTQYF. For the CDR3, the DNA is TGTGCCAGCAGCCAAAGCGGGAGGGCCGGGACCCAGTACTTC. Full variable domain (outside the CDR3, taken from reference TRBV5-4 and TRBJ2-5): ETGVTQSPTHLIKTRGQQVTLRCSSQSGHNTVSWYQQALGQGPQFIFQYYREEENGRGNFPPRFSGLQFPNYSSELNVNALELDDSALYLCASSQSGRAGTQYFGPGTRLLVL.

The chain links TRBV3-1 (or the pseudogene TRBV3-2) to TRBJ2-1, with TRBD1 matching 9 bases. V was clipped by 7 bases and J by 0 bases; unmatched bases: 4. The CDR3 runs to 15 residues. Germline CDR1 LGHDT, CDR2 YNNKEL (reference sequence). The CDR3 nucleotides read TGTGCCAGCACCCTGACAGGGGGCTCCTACAATGAGCAGTTCTTC. It encodes CASTLTGGSYNEQFF.

This chain links TRBV24-1 with TRBJ2-2, with 13 bases aligning to TRBD2. V trimming: 5 bases; J trimming: 5 bases; junction bases outside the gene matches: 7. The CDR3 runs 17 residues. The germline V gene encodes CDR1 KGHDR and CDR2 SFDVKD. CDR3 sequence: CATSGRTSGSQTGELFF. The CDR3 nucleotides are TGTGCCACCAGTGGGCGGACTAGCGGGAGCCAGACCGGGGAGCTGTTTTTT.

This chain uses TRBV9 with TRBJ1-3; D ambiguous. There are 16 residues in the CDR3. From germline, CDR1 is SGDLS and CDR2 YYNGEE. V dropped 0 bases and J dropped 0 bases, with 10 bases sitting between them. For the CDR3, the DNA is TGTGCCAGCAGCGTAGGTTTGGGCAGCTCTGGAAACACCATATATTTT. Residues: CASSVGLGSSGNTIYF.

This chain joins TRBV5-1 and TRBJ2-2; 7 positions match TRBD1. Losses at the gene ends were 0 bases for V and 3 bases for J; bases not matched to a gene: 5. Germline V gene sequence: CDR1 SGHRS, CDR2 YFSETQ. The length of the CDR3 is 16 residues. The DNA for the CDR3 is TGCGCCAGCAGCTTGGAAGGGGGCGCGTACACCGGGGAGCTGTTTTTT. Protein product: CASSLEGGAYTGELFF.

The genes are TRBV6-1 and TRBJ1-1; no reliable D call. Germline loops: CDR1 MNHNS, CDR2 SASEGT. V was clipped by 2 bases and J by 0 bases, with 10 bases between them. The CDR3 covers 15 residues. CDR3 amino acids: CASSELAQMNTEAFF. In DNA form, the CDR3 reads TGTGCCAGCAGTGAATTGGCACAGATGAACACTGAAGCTTTCTTT.

The chain couples TRBV4-2 to TRBJ1-2, with 7 nucleotides matching TRBD1. The germline CDR1 and CDR2 sequences are LGHNA and YNFKEQ. J gave up 3 bases and V 2 bases, and 6 bases lay outside the gene matches. CDR3 size: 15 residues. The CDR3 sequence is CASSQTNRGDYGYTF. The CDR3 bases are TGTGCCAGCAGCCAAACCAACAGGGGAGACTATGGCTACACCTTC.

V and J are TRBV5-8 and TRBJ1-1; D gene ambiguous. Trimming pared 3 bases from V and 1 base from J, leaving 16 bases between. The CDR3 runs 16 residues. Germline CDR1 and CDR2: SGHTS and YDEGEE. The CDR3: CASSSSLGVKNTEAFF. CDR3 nucleotides: TGTGCCAGCAGCTCCTCCTTAGGAGTGAAGAACACTGAAGCTTTCTTT.

This clone was seen more than once but under ten times. The V and J genes are TRBV28 and TRBJ1-5; no definite D call. V was clipped by 7 bases and J by 6 bases, with 16 bases between them. Per the germline V gene, CDR1 is MDHEN and CDR2 is SYDVKM. CDR3 length equals 14 residues. CDR3 sequence: CASNRQGSPQPQHF. In DNA form, the CDR3 reads TGTGCCAGCAACCGACAAGGAAGCCCTCAGCCCCAGCATTTT.